This passage covers 27 T cell receptor beta chains from one sample sequenced in a study of blood T cell repertoires in COVID-19. Sequencing used immunoSEQ multiplex PCR; TCRdb keeps in-frame clones, though not all of them. The table has about 300,000 clones, around 92% seen once; the top ten hold roughly 2.9%. The sequencing input was PBMCs or T cells enriched from blood (not recorded which). All receptors come from a woman aged 45-65 years who had been exposed to COVID-19.

This chain connects TRBV5-1 to TRBJ2-5, with 10 positions matching TRBD2. Trimming cost V 1 base and J 4 bases; bases outside gene matches: 7. This CDR3 has 16 amino acids. Germline V gives CDR1 SGHRS, CDR2 YFSETQ. This CDR3 reads CASSLISGGYGETQYF. DNA of the CDR3: TGCGCCAGCAGCTTGATTAGCGGGGGGTACGGAGAGACCCAGTACTTC.

This clone was detected only once. This chain connects TRBV9 to TRBJ1-5; D possibly corresponds to TRBD1 (6 bases). Trimming stripped 4 bases from V and 0 bases from J, with 20 bases between. Germline V gene data show CDR1 as SGDLS and CDR2 as YYNGEE. This CDR3 has 18 amino acids. The CDR3 DNA sequence: TGTGCCAGCAGCTATAGGACAGAGAAACGAAATAGCAATCAGCCCCAGCATTTT. This gives the protein CASSYRTEKRNSNQPQHF.

The rearrangement uses TRBV6-5 and TRBJ1-2; D gene ambiguous. Trimming pared 0 bases from V and 6 bases from J, leaving 8 bases between. Germline-derived CDR1 and CDR2 are MNHEY and SVGAGI. The CDR3 spans 13 residues. Here the CDR3 reads CASSYSSGNGYTF. Written as DNA, the CDR3 is TGTGCCAGCAGTTACTCGTCAGGAAATGGCTACACCTTC.

This clone was observed a single time. V and J are TRBV28 and TRBJ1-1; D ambiguous. The CDR3 is 11 residues long. Germline values: CDR1 MDHEN, CDR2 SYDVKM. Trimming pared 2 bases from V and 4 bases from J, leaving 2 bases between. The CDR3: CASSLRTEAFF. Here the CDR3 DNA reads TGTGCCAGCAGTTTACGCACTGAAGCTTTCTTT.

The V and J genes are TRBV11-2 and TRBJ1-3; 8 bases match TRBD1. The trim removed 6 bases at V and 3 bases at J, leaving 7 bases unmatched. The CDR3 runs to 15 residues. Germline-derived CDR1 and CDR2 are SGHAT and FQNNGV. The CDR3 protein is CASSTDREIGNTIYF. The CDR3 bases are TGTGCCAGCAGTACGGACAGGGAGATTGGAAACACCATATATTTT.

The rearrangement joins TRBV7-2 to TRBJ2-3, with D perhaps matching TRBD1 (5 bases). V was pared by 3 bases and J by 0 bases, with 7 bases between. The CDR3 length is 14 residues. Germline CDR1 and CDR2: SGHTA and FQGNSA. This chain's CDR3 is CASSFDSSTDTQYF. DNA of the CDR3: TGTGCCAGCAGCTTTGACAGTAGCACAGATACGCAGTATTTT.

This CDR3 reads CASSLGQGTEAFF. In DNA form, the CDR3 reads TGTGCCAGCAGCTTAGGACAGGGAACTGAAGCTTTCTTT. The V gene is TRBV7-6, the J gene TRBJ1-1, with 7 bases fitting TRBD1. The CDR3 is made up of 13 amino acids. With 1 base clipped from V and 5 bases from J, the junction kept 1 base outside the gene matches. Germline assignment: CDR1 SGHVS and CDR2 FNYEAQ. Complete variable domain (other parts from reference TRBV7-6 and TRBJ1-1): GAGVSQSPRYKVTKRGQDVALRCDPISGHVSLYWYRQALGQGPEFLTYFNYEAQQDKSGLPNDRFSAERPEGSISTLTIQRTEQRDSAMYRCASSLGQGTEAFFGQGTRLTVV.

About this clone itself: The sample carries other DNA sequences with the same CDR3. This sequence joins TRBV6-5 and TRBJ1-6, with TRBD1 matching 9 bases. The germline V gene has CDR1 MNHEY and CDR2 SVGAGI. V lost 6 bases to trimming and J lost 9 bases; unmatched junction nucleotides: 6. The CDR3 contains 14 residues. The CDR3 nucleotides are TGTGCCAGCAGACAGGGGGCGCGCGGTTCACCCCTCCACTTT. Its protein product is CASRQGARGSPLHF.

The chain carries TRBV3-1 (or the pseudogene TRBV3-2) and TRBJ2-2; 11 bases are a match to TRBD2. The trim removed 1 base at V and 7 bases at J, leaving 5 bases unmatched. Germline V gives CDR1 LGHDT, CDR2 YNNKEL (reference sequence). The CDR3 consists of 16 residues. This CDR3 reads CASSQGLAGTGGELFF. DNA of the CDR3: TGTGCCAGCAGCCAAGGACTAGCGGGGACGGGCGGGGAGCTGTTTTTT.

V gene TRBV18 combines with J gene TRBJ1-1; 9 bases are a match to TRBD1. There are 16 residues in the CDR3. Trimming cost V 4 bases and J 0 bases; bases outside gene matches: 6. Germline V lookup: CDR1 KGHSH, CDR2 LQKENI. The CDR3 DNA follows: TGTGCCAGCTCACTGGGACAGGGCACCGTGAACACTGAAGCTTTCTTT. It is translated as CASSLGQGTVNTEAFF.

J is TRBJ2-4 and V is TRBV5-1, with a possible D match to TRBD1 (6 bases). The ends were cut back, 0 bases at V and 6 bases at J, with 10 bases in the middle. The CDR3 covers 14 residues. The germline gives CDR1 SGHRS, CDR2 YFSETQ. The CDR3 DNA is TGCGCCAGCAGCTTGGAGCCACAGGGAAACATTCAGTACTTC. This gives the protein CASSLEPQGNIQYF.

In DNA form, the CDR3 reads TGCGCCAGCAGCTTGGAAAGATGGACGGGGAGTGGGACCCAGTACTTC. It yields the protein CASSLERWTGSGTQYF. The V and J genes are TRBV5-1 and TRBJ2-5; perhaps TRBD2 as D (5 bases). This CDR3 has 16 amino acids. V was shortened by 0 bases and J by 7 bases, with 19 bases between the two germline ends. CDR1 and CDR2 from the germline V gene are SGHRS and YFSETQ.

CDR3 bases: TGCGCCAGTCTTCAGGGCTACGAGCAGTACTTC. Translation: CASLQGYEQYF. J is TRBJ2-7 and V is TRBV5-1; D might be TRBD1 (5 bases). The CDR3 has 11 residues. CDR1 is SGHRS and CDR2 is YFSETQ in the germline V gene. The V end was cut by 8 bases, the J end by 3 bases, with 9 bases between.

The CDR3 nucleotides are TGTGCCAGCAGTTTAGGGAGAACTGAAGCTTTCTTT. This codes for CASSLGRTEAFF. J is TRBJ1-1 and V is TRBV12-3 or TRBV12-4; D is unresolved. V was pared by 1 base and J by 5 bases, with 5 bases between. The CDR3 has 12 amino acids.

The CDR3 DNA is TGTGCCAGCAGCTTGGTACGGAGTCTCCAAGAGACCCAGTACTTC. Its protein product is CASSLVRSLQETQYF. J is TRBJ2-5 and V is TRBV5-5; D uncertain. V was trimmed by 0 bases and J by 1 base, leaving 10 bases between them. Germline CDR1 is SGHKS and CDR2 is YYEKEE (reference sequence). This CDR3 spans 15 amino acids.

Note on this clone: The sample contains more than one DNA sequence encoding this CDR3. This chain uses TRBV5-1 with TRBJ2-7; D might be TRBD1 (5 bases). Trimming stripped 3 bases from V and 2 bases from J, with 15 bases between. The CDR3 is 15 amino acids. The germline gives CDR1 SGHRS, CDR2 YFSETQ. CDR3 sequence: CASSSGQVTTYEQYF. The DNA for the CDR3 is TGCGCCAGCAGCTCTGGACAAGTTACTACCTACGAGCAGTACTTC.

The V and J genes are TRBV6-5 and TRBJ2-1; the match to TRBD2 covers 7 bases. Germline loops: CDR1 MNHEY, CDR2 SVGAGI. V gave up 0 bases and J gave up 10 bases; unmatched junction bases: 6. The CDR3 consists of 14 residues. CDR3 residues: CASSYSGQGGEQFF. In DNA, the CDR3 is TGTGCCAGCAGTTACTCTGGGCAGGGAGGGGAGCAGTTCTTC.

This rearrangement joins TRBV3-1 (or the pseudogene TRBV3-2) to TRBJ1-2; D unresolved. The V end was cut by 4 bases, the J end by 4 bases, with 10 bases between. CDR1 is LGHDT and CDR2 is YNNKEL in the germline V gene (reference sequence). The length of the CDR3 is 13 residues. CDR3 region: CASSLNAGYGYTF. The DNA of the CDR3 is TGTGCCAGCAGCCTAAACGCGGGCTATGGCTACACCTTC.

The chain carries TRBV19 and TRBJ2-1; the D gene is possibly TRBD1 (5 bases). The germline V gene encodes CDR1 LNHDA and CDR2 SQIVND (reference sequence). CDR3 length equals 18 residues. Trimming left V 7 bases short and J 4 bases short, with 26 bases between. The CDR3 nucleotides read TGTGCCAGTACTACGAGGACCCTTGACAGTTCCCGGTACAATGAGCAGTTCTTC. Protein product: CASTTRTLDSSRYNEQFF.

The rearrangement joins TRBV18 to TRBJ2-2; 11 positions match TRBD2. From germline, CDR1 is KGHSH and CDR2 LQKENI. J was trimmed by 0 bases and V by 2 bases; bases with no gene match: 5. The CDR3 runs 18 residues. The CDR3 nucleotides are TGTGCCAGCTCACCAACAACTAGCGGGGGATCGAACACCGGGGAGCTGTTTTTT. Residues: CASSPTTSGGSNTGELFF. Complete variable domain (other parts from reference TRBV18 and TRBJ2-2): NAGVMQNPRHLVRRRGQEARLRCSPMKGHSHVYWYRQLPEEGLKFMVYLQKENIIDESGMPKERFSAEFPKEGPSILRIQQVVRGDSAAYFCASSPTTSGGSNTGELFFGEGSRLTVL.

This clone has more than one count but fewer than ten. J is TRBJ1-1 and V is TRBV19; tentative D call: TRBD1 (5 bases). Germline CDR1 is LNHDA and CDR2 is SQIVND (reference sequence). There are 15 residues in the CDR3. V lost 5 bases, J lost 1 base, and 14 bases lay in between. In DNA, the CDR3 is TGTGCCAGTAGTCCCTGGGTGGGGCAGAACACTGAAGCTTTCTTT. Translating gives CASSPWVGQNTEAFF. Drawing the rest from reference TRBV19 and TRBJ1-1, the complete variable domain is DGGITQSPKYLFRKEGQNVTLSCEQNLNHDAMYWYRQDPGQGLRLIYYSQIVNDFQKGDIAEGYSVSREKKESFPLTVTSAQKNPTAFYLCASSPWVGQNTEAFFGQGTRLTVV.

V and J are TRBV10-3 and TRBJ1-5; D remains unclear. The CDR3 is made up of 13 amino acids. Looked up from germline, CDR1 is ENHRY and CDR2 is SYGVKD. V was cut by 6 bases and J by 4 bases, with 10 bases left in between. DNA for the CDR3: TGTGCCATCAGCGATAGTCTGAATCAGCCCCAGCATTTT. Protein: CAISDSLNQPQHF.

The CDR3 nucleotides read TGTGCCAGCAGCTTTGGTCGGACAGGGGGTTGGAACATTCAGTACTTC. This codes for CASSFGRTGGWNIQYF. The V and J genes are TRBV5-5 and TRBJ2-4; the match to TRBD1 covers 10 bases. J was trimmed by 7 bases and V by 2 bases; bases with no gene match: 9. Germline loops: CDR1 SGHKS, CDR2 YYEKEE (reference sequence). This CDR3 is built from 16 residues. The full variable domain, its missing parts supplied by reference TRBV5-5 and TRBJ2-4, is DAGVTQSPTHLIKTRGQQVTLRCSPISGHKSVSWYQQVLGQGPQFIFQYYEKEERGRGNFPDRFSARQFPNYSSELNVNALLLGDSALYLCASSFGRTGGWNIQYFGAGTRLSVL.

This rearrangement joins TRBV7-9 to TRBJ2-1; 7 bases match TRBD1. The CDR3 contains 14 residues. Germline values: CDR1 SEHNR, CDR2 FQNEAQ (reference sequence). Trimming at V came to 0 bases and at J to 8 bases, leaving 4 bases not matched to a gene. The DNA of the CDR3 is TGTGCCAGCAGCTTAGCTCCAGGGGGTGATGAGCAGTTCTTC. It is translated as CASSLAPGGDEQFF.

The J gene is TRBJ1-2, the V gene TRBV15; no clear D. CDR3 length equals 15 residues. V was trimmed by 0 bases and J by 4 bases, leaving 12 bases between them. Germline V gene lookup returns CDR1 LNHNV and CDR2 YYDKDF (reference sequence). The CDR3 nucleotides are TGTGCCACCAGCAGAGATCTGCAGGTGACCTATGGCTACACCTTC. Protein product: CATSRDLQVTYGYTF.

The J gene is TRBJ2-1, the V gene TRBV29-1; 7 nucleotides agree with TRBD2. The germline gives CDR1 SQVTM, CDR2 ANQGSEA. The trim removed 5 bases at V and 6 bases at J, leaving 10 bases unmatched. The CDR3 has 14 residues. The CDR3 coding sequence is TGCAGCGTTCGTGGACTAGAAGAATTCAATGAGCAGTTCTTC. It yields the protein CSVRGLEEFNEQFF.

CDR3 residues: CASSLRTGLDEKLFF. The CDR3 DNA reads TGTGCCAGCAGCCTCCGGACAGGGTTGGATGAAAAACTGTTTTTT. The chain has TRBV3-1 (or the pseudogene TRBV3-2) and TRBJ1-4; 8 bases map to TRBD1. The V gene's germline CDR1 is LGHDT and CDR2 YNNKEL (reference sequence). Trimming removed 4 bases from V and 6 bases from J; junction bases left unmatched: 7. CDR3 length equals 15 residues.